This is a list of T cell receptor beta chains from one sample in a study of Graves' ophthalmopathy and Graves' hyperthyroidism. TCRdb reprocessed the multiplex PCR reads with MiXCR, giving one entry per CDR3 protein. The sample shows over a million distinct CDR3 sequences, less than 45% of them seen only once. Input material: peripheral blood or thyroid tissue (not recorded which). Every receptor here comes from an adult man with Graves' hyperthyroidism. CDR3s include the opening cysteine and the closing phenylalanine or tryptophan.

V,J,CDR3
TRBV7-9,TRBJ2-2,CARRGQGATGELFF
TRBV7-2,TRBJ1-5,CANVDRGFDQPQHF
TRBV12-3/TRBV12-4,TRBJ1-4,CASSEKSLSSEKLFF
TRBV7-8,TRBJ2-3,CASSSPGGQLTDTQYF
TRBV24-1,TRBJ1-5,CASSLAPDRVGQPQHF
TRBV29-1,TRBJ2-7,CSVAAPSGRFYEQYF
TRBV20-1,TRBJ2-5,CSARLGSQETQYF
TRBV5-1,TRBJ1-5,CASSWGAGGRTQPQHF
TRBV29-1,TRBJ1-2,CSVEGGRGVYGYTF
TRBV28,TRBJ1-4,CASRSDQANEKLFF
TRBV6-2/TRBV6-3,TRBJ1-5,CASSYSRGNRGYSNQPQHF
TRBV2,TRBJ2-6,CASLRDRESGANVLTF